This TCR beta chain was sequenced in a study of radiotherapy plus CTLA-4 blockade in lung cancer. Findings and limits, study-wide: Reported findings show early blood T cell clone dynamics, with interferon-beta, best predicted response. Peripheral blood showed expansion of tumor-derived TCR clones after radiotherapy and ipilimumab.

V shed 1 base and J shed 3 bases, with 13 bases lying between them. This CDR3 region has 15 residues. Germline assignment: CDR1 MDHEN and CDR2 SYDVKM. In its sample, this clone was seen a few times. Its antigen is unidentified. Sequenced by immunoSEQ multiplex PCR; TCRdb stores in-frame clones only, minus some. This sample yields around 80,000 clones, of which just under 75% are seen a single time; approximately 10% belongs to the top ten. This receptor was identified in a human donor with non-small cell lung cancer whose response to radiotherapy plus ipilimumab could not be evaluated. This chain links TRBV28 with TRBJ2-7, with D maybe TRBD2 (5 bases). Sample: peripheral blood, taken from a patient treated with radiotherapy plus ipilimumab. CDR3 sequence: CASSLLEGSYYEQYF. Here the CDR3 DNA reads TGTGCCAGCAGTTTATTAGAGGGATCCTACTACGAGCAGTACTTC.